The 22 T cell receptor beta chains reported below all come from one sample, sequenced in a study of beta chain features in type 1 diabetes (dated by TCRdb to between 2018 and 2020). What the work shows at the level of the full study, not this receptor alone: In all four CD4+ subsets, TCRB CDR3 length was moderately but significantly shorter in type 1 diabetes patients.

For these receptors, no antigen is known. Libraries were prepared through the immunoSEQ multiplex PCR assay. The High Capacity cDNA Reverse Transcription Kit was used to reverse transcribe all of the isolated RNA, meaning that expressed TCRB transcripts were what got sequenced. TCRdb took this table from immuneACCESS and kept in-frame rearrangements with V and J called. Such tables lack part of the clones; where checked against another copy, unresolved V genes explain under half of the gap, and the rest is unexplained. Counted in this sample were a few hundred thousand clones; around 14% of them appeared once. Of the sample, roughly 0.019% falls within the top ten clones. Sample: naive CD4+ T cells from blood. The cell subset or site label here, explained by the study, means: true naive CD4+ T cells. The origin of the receptors is a man aged 25 to 40 with type 1 diabetes.

The table lists this clone with a few counts. This sequence joins TRBV30 and TRBJ2-1; 7 positions match TRBD2. The CDR3 runs to 14 residues. The germline V gene has CDR1 GTSNPN and CDR2 SVGIG (reference sequence). V gave up 4 bases and J gave up 7 bases; unmatched junction bases: 10. Here the CDR3 DNA reads TGTGCCTGGAACTCGGGACTAACCCCTAATGAGCAGTTCTTC. Its translation: CAWNSGLTPNEQFF.

This clone was seen more than once but under ten times. J is TRBJ2-5 and V is TRBV19; 12 bases fit TRBD2. With V trimmed by 6 bases and J by 5 bases, 10 bases remained unmatched. The CDR3 is 16 residues long. Germline values: CDR1 LNHDA, CDR2 SQIVND (reference sequence). The CDR3 reads CASSPRTSGAFETQYF. Here the CDR3 DNA reads TGTGCCAGTAGCCCCAGGACTAGCGGGGCTTTCGAGACCCAGTACTTC.

V usage is TRBV7-9 and J usage is TRBJ2-7; D perhaps matches TRBD1 (5 bases). V was trimmed by 4 bases and J by 2 bases, leaving 12 bases between them. The CDR3 has 14 amino acids. Germline V gives CDR1 SEHNR, CDR2 FQNEAQ (reference sequence). The CDR3, as DNA: TGTGCCAGCAGCTCGACCCAGGGTGCCTACGAGCAGTACTTC. It encodes CASSSTQGAYEQYF.

The chain carries TRBV9 and TRBJ1-3; D is possibly TRBD1 (5 bases). CDR3 length: 15 amino acids. Per the germline V gene, CDR1 is SGDLS and CDR2 is YYNGEE. Deletions cut 0 bases from V and 2 bases from J, with 9 bases between. CDR3 nucleotides: TGTGCCAGCAGCGTAGCTGGGGCCACTGGAAACACCATATATTTT. Protein: CASSVAGATGNTIYF.

This clone was picked up a small number of times. The CDR3 region is CAEGQGASRETQYF. DNA for the CDR3: TGCGCCGAAGGACAGGGGGCTTCCCGAGAGACCCAGTACTTC. The chain uses TRBV5-1 and TRBJ2-5; 11 nucleotides match TRBD1. The V segment lost 10 bases and the J segment 4 bases; nucleotides outside the gene matches: 9. Germline V gives CDR1 SGHRS, CDR2 YFSETQ. The CDR3 has 14 amino acids.

V usage is TRBV7-2 and J usage is TRBJ2-7; TRBD1 matches 10 bases. The CDR3 runs to 15 residues. Looked up from germline, CDR1 is SGHTA and CDR2 is FQGNSA. The V and J ends lost 7 bases and 0 bases, in that order; junction bases with no gene match: 6. The CDR3 is CASTLGDRGSYEQYF. CDR3 DNA sequence: TGTGCCAGCACCCTCGGGGACAGGGGCTCCTACGAGCAGTACTTC.

In its sample, this clone was seen a few times. The V call is TRBV11-2, the J call TRBJ1-6; D gene uncertain. CDR3 length: 15 amino acids. Germline V lookup: CDR1 SGHAT, CDR2 FQNNGV. V was pared by 0 bases and J by 10 bases, with 13 bases between. The CDR3 nucleotides read TGTGCCAGCAGCTTAGAAGGCAAAGGAGGATCACCCCTCCACTTT. This sequence encodes CASSLEGKGGSPLHF.

V and J are TRBV25-1 and TRBJ1-2, with D uncertain. The V and J ends lost 3 bases and 2 bases respectively, with 10 bases between them. This CDR3 has 14 amino acids. Germline V lookup: CDR1 MGHDK, CDR2 SYGVNS. CDR3: CASSDLPGNYGYTF. CDR3 DNA sequence: TGTGCCAGCAGTGATCTGCCAGGCAACTATGGCTACACCTTC.

The chain recombines TRBV25-1 with TRBJ1-4; TRBD1 aligns across 8 bases. CDR1 and CDR2 from the germline V gene are MGHDK and SYGVNS. There are 15 residues in the CDR3. Unmatched junction bases numbered 7, after V lost 4 bases and J lost 6 bases. The CDR3 DNA reads as TGTGCCAGCAGTGCTAACAGGGGGTGGGATGAAAAACTGTTTTTT. It yields the protein CASSANRGWDEKLFF.

As concerns this clone: Other DNA sequences in this specimen translate into the identical CDR3. In DNA, the CDR3 is TGTGCCAGCAGCTTGGTACCACAGGAGACCCAGTACTTC. The encoded protein is CASSLVPQETQYF. The V and J genes are TRBV7-8 and TRBJ2-5, with no clear D. Germline assignment: CDR1 SGHVS and CDR2 FQNEAQ. Trimming took off 3 bases at V and 5 bases at J, with 10 bases between the two ends. This CDR3 region has 13 residues. The full variable domain, its missing parts supplied by reference TRBV7-8 and TRBJ2-5, is GAGVSQSPRYKVAKRGQDVALRCDPISGHVSLFWYQQALGQGPEFLTYFQNEAQLDKSGLPSDRFFAERPEGSVSTLKIQRTQQEDSAVYLCASSLVPQETQYFGPGTRLLVL.

The V and J genes are TRBV5-4 and TRBJ2-7; 7 bases agree with TRBD2. Germline V gene data show CDR1 as SGHNT and CDR2 as YYREEE (reference sequence). The trim removed 0 bases at V and 0 bases at J, leaving 3 bases unmatched. The CDR3 has 15 residues. CDR3 coding DNA: TGTGCCAGCAGCTTGGTGGGAGGGCACTCCTACGAGCAGTACTTC. This encodes CASSLVGGHSYEQYF. Drawing the rest from reference TRBV5-4 and TRBJ2-7, the complete variable domain is ETGVTQSPTHLIKTRGQQVTLRCSSQSGHNTVSWYQQALGQGPQFIFQYYREEENGRGNFPPRFSGLQFPNYSSELNVNALELDDSALYLCASSLVGGHSYEQYFGPGTRLTVT.

This clone was counted between two and nine times. The rearrangement uses TRBV29-1 and TRBJ2-2; TRBD1 agrees at 10 bases. J gave up 5 bases and V 5 bases, and 2 bases lay outside the gene matches. The CDR3 totals 13 residues. Germline CDR1 SQVTM, CDR2 ANQGSEA. The CDR3 spells CSVRTGGTGELFF. The DNA for the CDR3 is TGCAGCGTTAGGACAGGGGGTACCGGGGAGCTGTTTTTT.

The chain couples TRBV5-1 to TRBJ2-7; 10 bases agree with TRBD1. Losses at the gene ends were 1 base for V and 6 bases for J; bases not matched to a gene: 4. Germline lookup yields CDR1 SGHRS and CDR2 YFSETQ. The CDR3 length is 14 residues. The CDR3 coding sequence is TGCGCCAGCAGCTTGCTTCGGACAGGGGGCGAGCAGTACTTC. Translating it yields CASSLLRTGGEQYF.

A few counts support this clone. The V call is TRBV6-1, the J call TRBJ2-7; the D gene is possibly TRBD1 (5 bases). Trimming took off 2 bases at V and 5 bases at J, with 7 bases between the two ends. CDR3 length: 12 amino acids. Looked up from germline, CDR1 is MNHNS and CDR2 is SASEGT. In DNA form, the CDR3 reads TGTGCCAGCAGTGAACAGGGCCACGAGCAGTACTTC. The encoded protein is CASSEQGHEQYF.

Comment on this clone: The junction departs from germline at one end; a sequencing error may be responsible. V gene TRBV11-2 combines with J gene TRBJ2-1; D perhaps matches TRBD2 (5 bases). The CDR3 contains 15 residues. Germline V CDR1 and CDR2: SGHAT, FQNNGV. The CDR3 DNA is TGTGCCAGCAGCCTAGAAGGGAGAAGGGCGAATGAGCAGTTCTTC. This gives the protein CASSLEGRRANEQFF.

The chain links TRBV7-9 to TRBJ1-2; D ambiguous. CDR1 and CDR2 (germline): SEHNR, FQNEAQ (reference sequence). Trimming pared 2 bases from V and 6 bases from J, leaving 10 bases between. The CDR3 contains 13 residues. CDR3 amino acids: CASSLQSTDGYTF. CDR3 nucleotides: TGTGCCAGCAGCTTACAGAGTACAGATGGCTACACCTTC. Full variable domain (outside the CDR3, taken from reference TRBV7-9 and TRBJ1-2): DTGVSQNPRHKITKRGQNVTFRCDPISEHNRLYWYRQTLGQGPEFLTYFQNEAQLEKSRLLSDRFSAERPKGSFSTLEIQRTEQGDSAMYLCASSLQSTDGYTFGSGTRLTVV.

The chain recombines TRBV18 with TRBJ2-3, with 9 bases matching TRBD2. V lost 3 bases to trimming and J lost 0 bases; unmatched junction nucleotides: 4. The CDR3 runs 16 residues. CDR1 KGHSH and CDR2 LQKENI come from the germline V gene. The CDR3 DNA reads TGTGCCAGCTCACCTCCGGGACTAGCTAGCACAGATACGCAGTATTTT. Protein: CASSPPGLASTDTQYF.

The chain links TRBV19 to TRBJ1-5; 7 positions agree with TRBD1. Trimming removed 4 bases from V and 4 bases from J; junction bases left unmatched: 7. CDR1 and CDR2 (germline): LNHDA, SQIVND (reference sequence). The CDR3 has 15 residues. The CDR3 sequence is CASSTILQGNQPQHF. The CDR3 DNA reads as TGTGCCAGTAGTACCATTCTACAGGGGAATCAGCCCCAGCATTTT.

J is TRBJ1-1 and V is TRBV6-5; tentative D call: TRBD1 (5 bases). This CDR3 spans 14 amino acids. Trimming took 2 bases from V and 0 from J, leaving 7 bases between them. The germline V gene encodes CDR1 MNHEY and CDR2 SVGAGI. CDR3 amino acids: CASSYQDMNTEAFF. In nucleotides, the CDR3 is TGTGCCAGCAGTTACCAGGACATGAACACTGAAGCTTTCTTT.

This clone appeared a few times. The rearrangement joins TRBV12-5 to TRBJ2-5, with D unresolved. Trimming cost V 3 bases and J 5 bases, with 10 bases left between them. The CDR3 is 13 amino acids. Germline V gene data show CDR1 as LGHNT and CDR2 as FRNRAP. CDR3 bases: TGTGCTAGTGGTTTTAACTCAATCGAGACCCAGTACTTC. Its translation: CASGFNSIETQYF.

This chain links TRBV7-9 with TRBJ1-4; maybe TRBD1 (6 bases). The V and J ends lost 4 bases and 3 bases respectively, with 12 bases between them. The CDR3 is 15 residues long. Germline lookup yields CDR1 SEHNR and CDR2 FQNEAQ (reference sequence). In DNA form, the CDR3 reads TGTGCCAGCAGCTCCGGACAGAGTCCTAATGAAAAACTGTTTTTT. Its translation: CASSSGQSPNEKLFF.

The chain is built from TRBV25-1 and TRBJ2-3; a weak D match, TRBD2 (5 bases). Trimming pared 2 bases from V and 0 bases from J, leaving 9 bases between. This CDR3 is 15 amino acids long. Germline CDR1 reads MGHDK; CDR2 reads SYGVNS. In nucleotides, the CDR3 is TGTGCCAGCAGTGAAGAGGGCAGTAGCACAGATACGCAGTATTTT. Translated, it gives CASSEEGSSTDTQYF.